The subject of this entry is one TCR beta chain. The CDR3 covers 16 residues. CDR1 and CDR2 (germline): MDHEN, SYDVKM. V lost 2 bases and J lost 6; bases outside the gene matches: 8. The assay was immunoSEQ multiplex PCR, and TCRdb's table has in-frame clones only and misses some. The table lists over 250,000 clones, about 88% of them singletons. The sample comes from a study of blood T cell repertoires in COVID-19. The gene calls are TRBV28 and TRBJ2-2; TRBD1 matches 8 bases. This sequence was found in a woman aged 60-70 years in a cohort exposed to, infected with or recovered from COVID-19 (not recorded which). Material: PBMCs or T cells enriched from blood (not recorded which). The CDR3 sequence is CASSLGGQGGAGELFF. Here the CDR3 DNA reads TGTGCCAGCAGTTTAGGCGGACAGGGTGGGGCCGGGGAGCTGTTTTTT.